This T cell receptor beta chain was found in a study of cytomegalovirus exposure and HLA in healthy donors (dated by TCRdb to the late 2010s). About the full investigation: An earlier analysis of 550 to 700 of the donors reported approximately 290 Gb of sequence data and 100 million to 130 million unique TCR beta sequences from about 179 million T cells. In addition to the first cohort of roughly 670 subjects, a separate validation cohort of 120 different subjects was used. A later genetic analysis used genome-wide SNP genotypes for about three fifths of the 666 donors, treating that subset as a discovery cohort. Every repertoire in the discovery cohort had been generated on one and the same sequencing platform. Alongside the repertoire data, information on donor age, sex, ethnicity and CMV serostatus was compiled. HLA typing included class I and class II loci at four-digit resolution. The study profiled the T cell repertoires of under 850 subjects by immunosequencing and related them to cytomegalovirus serostatus. Rather than using new phenotypic data, the later analysis identified candidate immune exposures from TCR beta sequences and from how often those sequences occurred across donors. Because of strong linkage in the cohort, roughly five DR-DQ haplotypes were treated as single units for association and clustering. Among a few hundred genotyped donors of the cohort, an average of around 240,000 unique TCR beta nucleotide sequences were sequenced per donor, roughly 18% of them non-productive. The study was designed to test whether signatures of past pathogen exposure could be identified by cataloging public T cell receptors. The number of donors typed differed by locus, with roughly 629-640 for A, B, C, DRB1 and DQB1, 522 for DQA1, some 570 for DPA1, and around 460 for DPB1. To predict cytomegalovirus infection status, the study combined high-throughput TCR immunosequencing, statistical association of individual TCRs with disease status, and machine learning. In a later analysis, previously published TCR beta repertoires from more than 500 donors were re-analyzed and high-resolution HLA genotyping was added so that TCR occurrence patterns could be studied. An early release that covered about 600 HLA-typed donors contained 300 to 350 gigabases of sequencing data and tens of millions of unique TCR sequences. In an earlier analysis of roughly 600 of the donors, high-throughput TCR beta sequencing was used to judge whether each TCR beta V gene segment behaved as functional or pseudogenic. The genetic ancestry cluster associated with self-reported Caucasian donors included around four fifths of the approximately 400 genotyped donors. What the research found in general, with its limitations: HLA typing was unavailable for some donors at each locus, so association tests used only the typed subset. Presence/absence analyses assumed roughly uniform sequencing depth across donors, an assumption that may not hold. In a later genetic analysis, fewer N-insertions in productive TCRs were reported among donors in an Asian-associated ancestry cluster than the roughly 700-donor mean. Because counts were too low, about 17 rarely observed V segments, including chromosome 9 orphons, were excluded from the earlier analysis of 500 to 700 of the donors. The cohort was sequenced for TCR beta chains only, and without alpha or paired-chain data the features that could be detected were limited. CMV serostatus was the only immune exposure information available for the cohort. According to the authors, the approach could potentially be generalized to other disease states and immunological phenotypes. Strong co-occurrence of HLA alleles, especially DR and DQ, made assigning TCR associations to individual alleles difficult. In an earlier analysis of about 600 of the donors, most TCR beta V segments appeared in productive rearrangements about 90% or about 30% of the time, broadly matching IMGT annotations. A later analysis associated 16,951 TCR beta sequences with specific HLA alleles at a false discovery rate of 0.05. Because the 87-base-pair reads could not distinguish some IMGT-functional V segments, including TRBV6-2 and TRBV6-3, those segments were excluded. Most CMV-associated TCR beta chains appeared to be HLA-restricted in a later analysis, and the HLA associations seemed to be driven largely by CMV exposure. A group of highly shared sequence variants was considered likely to be a technical artifact of the sequencing pipeline. The classifier was reported to diagnose cytomegalovirus status with high specificity and sensitivity in both the original and validation cohorts. V-gene and J-gene trimming of TCR beta chains was associated with a missense DCLRE1C variant in a later genetic analysis, and the association was replicated in an independent cohort. A further reported finding was that TCR beta sequences accurately predicted the HLA-A and HLA-B alleles for most subjects in the first cohort. A later analysis found that TCR association rates varied across HLA loci, with DRB1 alleles showing the most associated TCRs and HLA-C alleles the fewest. A total of roughly 160 TCR beta chains were listed by the study as associated with cytomegalovirus. In vitro tests confirmed that three of the cytomegalovirus-associated TCR beta chains recognize cytomegalovirus antigens. Most TCR sequences were observed very rarely across donors, whereas some public TCRs were present in many individuals. Correlated functional status among segregating V segments might be attributable to linkage disequilibrium, but an unknown experimental factor could not be ruled out. Several of the top co-occurrence clusters appeared to be linked to parvovirus B19, influenza, CMV and Epstein-Barr virus, according to a later analysis. In a later analysis, HLA-associated TCR beta chains were found to be more clonally expanded and to have lower generation probabilities than equally common non-associated chains.

A remark on this clone: Its antigen remains undetermined. Base qualities are not at hand, and no much larger clone is one base apart.

In the germline V gene, CDR1 corresponds to SGHVS and CDR2 to FNYEAQ. The CDR3 holds 15 amino acids from the cysteine to the phenylalanine. This entry keeps only the CDR3 DNA: 45 bases, framed from base 1. The germline V end is reduced by 4 bases and the J end by 8 bases; junction bases left unmatched: 12. The cohort comprised several hundred healthy bone marrow donors. At the time of sampling, every cohort member was nominally healthy, though immune exposures that went unrecorded were likely present. The donor tested CMV seronegative, placing the donor among the 350 or so seronegative members of the cohort. A peripheral blood sample was provided by each donor, and peripheral blood mononuclear cells were used for TCR beta sequencing. The Qiagen DNeasy Blood Extraction Kit was used to extract genomic DNA from the blood cell samples. Receptors were amplified or captured by the immunoSEQ multiplex PCR assay. The multiplex PCR relied on a mix of 60 forward primers for TCR Vbeta segments and 13 reverse primers for TCR Jbeta segments. The CDR3 region of rearranged TCR beta genes was amplified from genomic DNA with a multiplex PCR assay. The Illumina HiSeq System was used to sequence the amplified TCR beta libraries as 87-base-pair reads. The authors processed their data as follows. Across the 600 to 700 repertoires, a later analysis counted approximately 75 million unique TCR beta chains, 8.5 million to 12 million of which were shared by at least two donors. Raw reads were error-corrected and collapsed into unique sequences by a nearest-neighbor algorithm in which closely related sequences were merged to remove PCR and sequencing errors. CDR3 sequences were aligned to IMGT reference sequences to assign V, D and J gene segments. For a sequence to be retained, a match of at least six nucleotides to both a V gene segment and a J gene segment was required. Rearrangements were called productive when the CDR3 lacked stop codons and stayed in frame with V and J; all others were non-productive. CDR3 was defined by IMGT convention, running from the second conserved V-encoded cysteine to the conserved J-encoded phenylalanine. In an earlier analysis of just under 600 of the donors, sequences lacking an unambiguous match to a single V gene segment were excluded. An earlier analysis of 587 of the donors called V segments functional above 56.7% productive rearrangements and segregating when the between-donor standard deviation exceeded 5%. A statistical classification framework was built for diagnosing cytomegalovirus status from the catalog of TCR beta chain sequences. In a later analysis, TCR nucleotide sequences were compared against IMGT/GENE-DB human TR gene sequences so that V and J genes could be assigned. The TCRdist pipeline was used in a later analysis to assign CDR3 sequences and most-parsimonious VDJ recombination scenarios. A later analysis defined each TCR beta chain by its CDR3 amino acid sequence plus V-gene family, and excluded reads lacking a unique V-gene family. To address suspected cross-contamination and a sequencing artifact, a later analysis removed around 600 highly shared, low-generation-probability nucleotide sequences. For each public chain, a later analysis derived a clonal expansion index from normalized ranks of inferred template counts within each repertoire. In a later analysis, generation probabilities were computed with a VDJ recombination model fitted to out-of-frame rearrangements, and the resulting probabilities were checked against IGoR. A later analysis scored TCR-TCR, TCR-HLA and TCR-CMV co-occurrence with hypergeometric tests, applying a repertoire-size bias correction to TCR pairs. A later analysis estimated false discovery rates by permuting HLA or CMV assignments 20 times. In a later analysis, co-occurring TCRs were grouped with DBSCAN, and TCRdist sequence similarity was added when clustering was performed within HLA-allele-positive subsets. Co-occurrence clustering excluded repertoires with fewer than 30,000 or more than 120,000 public chains, plus five with anomalous nucleotide sharing. TCRdb re-hosts the immuneACCESS table, in-frame sequences only. Its copies lack some clones; in the studies checked, an unresolved V gene accounts for under half of them, and the cause for the rest is not known. V, J and clone size are taken as reported in that table, and D and trimming were inferred from the DNA itself. Across this sample there are approximately 150,000 clones, with more than 65% seen only once. 1.6% of the sample belongs to the ten largest clones.

This sequence uses TRBV7-6 and TRBJ1-2; 8 central bases correspond to TRBD1. The clonotype originates from a woman aged 25 to 39 in good health and CMV-seronegative. Sample: PBMCs. The CDR3 corresponds to CASSSYLQGAEGYTF. The DNA sequence is as follows: TGTGCCAGCAGCTCTTACCTCCAGGGGGCGGAAGGCTACACCTTC.